This TCR beta chain originates from a study of lymphopenia after photon versus proton radiotherapy. Profiling relied on immunoSEQ multiplex PCR, and the TCRdb table lists in-frame clones only, not all of them. The sample lists around 160,000 clones, approximately 90% occurring once. Points from the study as a whole: After the lymphocyte nadir, photon-treated repertoires showed oligoclonal expansion, especially of CD8+ Temra cells. A bigger post-nadir fall in TCR diversity correlated inversely with survival time in deceased patients. Only patients who died were analyzed for survival; proton advantage is unproven.

As to this clone: Its matching antigen is unknown.

Sequenced here: peripheral blood, sampled from a patient treated with photon-based radiotherapy. The source is a man aged 45-65 years with gastric cancer.

Here the CDR3 reads CASSFAGATYGYTF. The CDR3 nucleotides read TGTGCCAGCAGTTTCGCCGGGGCTACCTATGGCTACACCTTC. The chain links TRBV28 to TRBJ1-2; perhaps TRBD1 as D (5 bases). There are 14 residues in the CDR3. Germline CDR1 MDHEN, CDR2 SYDVKM. V shed 3 bases and J shed 4 bases, with 12 bases lying between them.